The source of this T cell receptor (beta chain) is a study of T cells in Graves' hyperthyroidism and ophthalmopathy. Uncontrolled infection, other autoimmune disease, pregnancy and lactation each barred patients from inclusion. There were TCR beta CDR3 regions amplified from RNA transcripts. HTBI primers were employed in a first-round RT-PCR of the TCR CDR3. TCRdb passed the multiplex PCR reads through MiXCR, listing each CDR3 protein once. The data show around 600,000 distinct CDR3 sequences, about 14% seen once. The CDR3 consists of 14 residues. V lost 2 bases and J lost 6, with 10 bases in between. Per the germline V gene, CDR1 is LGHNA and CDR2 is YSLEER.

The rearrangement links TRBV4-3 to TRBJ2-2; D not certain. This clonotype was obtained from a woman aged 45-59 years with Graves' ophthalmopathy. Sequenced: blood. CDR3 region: CASSQPRPAGELFF. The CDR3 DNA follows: TGCGCCAGCAGCCAACCGAGACCAGCCGGGGAGCTGTTTTTT.